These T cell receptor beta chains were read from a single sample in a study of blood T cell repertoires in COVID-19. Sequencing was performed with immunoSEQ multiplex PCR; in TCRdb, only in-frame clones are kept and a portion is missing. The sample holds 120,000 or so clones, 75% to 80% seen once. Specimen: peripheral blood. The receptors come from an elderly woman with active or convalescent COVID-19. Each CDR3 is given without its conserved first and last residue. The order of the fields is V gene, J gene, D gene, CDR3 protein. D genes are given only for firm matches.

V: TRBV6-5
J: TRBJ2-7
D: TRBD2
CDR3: ASISLAGGPGEQY

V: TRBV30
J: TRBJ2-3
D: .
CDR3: AWSRQADTQY

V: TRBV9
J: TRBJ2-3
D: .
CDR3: ASSVASHTDTQY

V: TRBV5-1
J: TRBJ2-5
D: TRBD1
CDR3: ASSSRDSSMETQY

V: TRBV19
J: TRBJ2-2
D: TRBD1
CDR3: APGRPGQALSGELF

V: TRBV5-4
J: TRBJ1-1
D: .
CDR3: ASSLGGVGGGSTEAF

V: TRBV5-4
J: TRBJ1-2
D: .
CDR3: ASSPVPHFGYGYT

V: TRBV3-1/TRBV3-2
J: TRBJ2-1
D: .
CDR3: ASSQSLTHNEQF

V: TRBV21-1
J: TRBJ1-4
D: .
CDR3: ARKYGKWYEKLF

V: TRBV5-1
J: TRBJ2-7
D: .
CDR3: ASSFMAMTIGGEQY

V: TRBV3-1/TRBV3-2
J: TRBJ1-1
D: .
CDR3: ASSQEFRGTEAF

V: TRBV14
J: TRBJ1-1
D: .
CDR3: ASSQTGTRGTEAF

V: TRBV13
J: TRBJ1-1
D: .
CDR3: ASSFDSQGAAF

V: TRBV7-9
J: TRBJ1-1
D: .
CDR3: ASSGWDTAKAF

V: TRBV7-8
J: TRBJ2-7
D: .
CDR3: ASSAHRREQY

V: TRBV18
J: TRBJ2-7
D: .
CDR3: ASSTGVYEQY

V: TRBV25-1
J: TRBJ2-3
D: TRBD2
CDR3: ASTYSGFTDTQY

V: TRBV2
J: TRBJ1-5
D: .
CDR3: ASSLQGGGNQPQH

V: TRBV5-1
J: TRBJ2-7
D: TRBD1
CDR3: ASSAGTGVSYEQY

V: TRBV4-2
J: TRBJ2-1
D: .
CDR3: ASSQVAAAGRYNEQF

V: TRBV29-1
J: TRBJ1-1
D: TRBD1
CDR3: SGRGRDTEAF

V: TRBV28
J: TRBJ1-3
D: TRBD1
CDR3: ASRDSSGNTIY